The next 28 T cell receptor beta chains were all read from a single sample in a study of shared clonotypes between healthy human individuals. Only in-frame clones appear in the TCRdb table, and some are missing; sequencing was by immunoSEQ multiplex PCR. This sample has approximately 640,000 clones; about two thirds occur once, and the top ten carry 1.8%. The sample consisted of memory CD4+ T cells sorted from blood. Specified subset: CD45RA-negative fraction. These receptors were taken from a woman aged 25 to 39 in good health.

The chain carries TRBV9 and TRBJ2-3; D is unresolved. Germline CDR1 is SGDLS and CDR2 is YYNGEE. With 0 bases removed from V and 0 bases from J, the gap between germline ends came to 8 bases. CDR3 length: 15 amino acids. CDR3 in DNA: TGTGCCAGCAGCGTAGTTACGGGTAGCACAGATACGCAGTATTTT. Amino acids: CASSVVTGSTDTQYF.

For this clone: Other DNA sequences in the sample encode the same CDR3. This chain links TRBV27 with TRBJ2-7, with TRBD1 identical over 9 bases. Trimming at V came to 3 bases and at J to 4 bases, leaving 7 bases not matched to a gene. Germline-derived CDR1 and CDR2 are MNHEY and SMNVEV (reference sequence). The CDR3 length is 15 residues. CDR3 bases: TGTGCCAGCAGTTTCGGGACAGGGCTTTCGTACGAGCAGTACTTC. Translated, it gives CASSFGTGLSYEQYF.

This clone has more than one count but fewer than ten. The chain employs TRBV7-9 and TRBJ1-5; 8 bases align to TRBD1. V trimming: 3 bases; J trimming: 0 bases; junction bases outside the gene matches: 1. CDR3 length: 15 residues. Germline V gene data show CDR1 as SEHNR and CDR2 as FQNEAQ (reference sequence). The CDR3 sequence: CASSLDRASNQPQHF. For the CDR3, the DNA is TGTGCCAGCAGCTTGGACAGGGCTAGCAATCAGCCCCAGCATTTT.

The V gene is TRBV6-1, the J gene TRBJ2-7; TRBD1 agrees at 7 bases. After removal of 8 bases from V and 4 bases from J, the junction contained 11 bases not matched to a gene. The CDR3 covers 14 residues. CDR1 and CDR2 (germline): MNHNS, SASEGT. The CDR3 DNA reads TGTGCCAGCCGGACTTCGACAGGGTCTTACGAGCAGTACTTC. It encodes CASRTSTGSYEQYF.

The chain couples TRBV7-9 to TRBJ2-5, with D possibly being TRBD2 (6 bases). Germline CDR1 SEHNR, CDR2 FQNEAQ (reference sequence). V gave up 5 bases and J gave up 4 bases, with 14 bases separating them. The CDR3 covers 14 residues. The CDR3 region has the DNA TGTGCCAGCAGCCGGGGTGAGGGAGGAGAGACCCAGTACTTC. Its translation: CASSRGEGGETQYF. The whole variable domain, remainder taken from reference TRBV7-9 and TRBJ2-5, is DTGVSQNPRHKITKRGQNVTFRCDPISEHNRLYWYRQTLGQGPEFLTYFQNEAQLEKSRLLSDRFSAERPKGSFSTLEIQRTEQGDSAMYLCASSRGEGGETQYFGPGTRLLVL.

The chain uses TRBV5-1 and TRBJ1-1; possibly TRBD1 for D (5 bases). The CDR3 length is 16 residues. V was shortened by 4 bases and J by 0 bases, with 16 bases between the two germline ends. The germline V gene encodes CDR1 SGHRS and CDR2 YFSETQ. CDR3 in DNA: TGCGCCAGCAGCCTCCCCCAGGGTGGGATGAACACTGAAGCTTTCTTT. As protein: CASSLPQGGMNTEAFF.

The CDR3 nucleotides are TGTGCCAGCAGTTTATGGGGGACAGGGCGCGAGCAGTACTTC. This translates into CASSLWGTGREQYF. This chain connects TRBV28 to TRBJ2-7; TRBD1 aligns across 9 bases. CDR1 is MDHEN and CDR2 is SYDVKM in the germline V gene. The CDR3 length is 14 residues. Unmatched junction bases numbered 3, after V lost 0 bases and J lost 6 bases.

This chain uses TRBV5-1 with TRBJ1-2; 7 bases match TRBD1. This CDR3 has 17 amino acids. V dropped 4 bases and J dropped 1; count of bases not matched to a gene: 13. Germline V gene sequence: CDR1 SGHRS, CDR2 YFSETQ. CDR3 in DNA: TGCGCCAGCAGCCCCGGGCGTATGACAGGGCGTAACTATGGCTACACCTTC. This gives the protein CASSPGRMTGRNYGYTF.

The V call is TRBV19, the J call TRBJ2-1, with a weak D call TRBD2 (5 bases). The CDR3 spans 15 residues. V lost 4 bases and J lost 7, with 17 bases in between. CDR1 is LNHDA, CDR2 SQIVND, per germline (reference sequence). The CDR3 reads CASSRPSGPVNEQFF. CDR3 nucleotide sequence: TGTGCCAGTAGTAGGCCCAGCGGCCCTGTAAATGAGCAGTTCTTC.

The chain recombines TRBV6-1 with TRBJ2-5; D unresolved. Germline assignment: CDR1 MNHNS and CDR2 SASEGT. V was pared by 4 bases and J by 3 bases, with 15 bases between. The CDR3 runs to 15 residues. CDR3 amino acids: CASSGKINSKETQYF. The DNA for the CDR3 is TGTGCCAGCAGTGGGAAGATTAACTCCAAAGAGACCCAGTACTTC.

This chain joins TRBV5-1 and TRBJ1-4, with TRBD1 matching 10 bases. Germline V gene data show CDR1 as SGHRS and CDR2 as YFSETQ. The V and J ends lost 4 bases and 5 bases, in that order; junction bases with no gene match: 5. The CDR3 is 15 amino acids. As DNA, the CDR3 is TGCGCCAGCAGCCGAAGGACAGGGGGAAATGAAAAACTGTTTTTT. Translation gives CASSRRTGGNEKLFF.

The chain combines TRBV25-1 with TRBJ2-1; maybe TRBD2 (6 bases). This CDR3 comprises 18 residues. V was cut by 1 base and J by 4 bases, with 20 bases left in between. Germline-derived CDR1 and CDR2 are MGHDK and SYGVNS. CDR3 loop: CASSESPLRAGPYNEQFF. The CDR3 nucleotides read TGTGCCAGCAGTGAATCCCCTCTAAGGGCGGGACCTTACAATGAGCAGTTCTTC. Full variable domain (remainder filled in from reference TRBV25-1 and TRBJ2-1): EADIYQTPRYLVIGTGKKITLECSQTMGHDKMYWYQQDPGMELHLIHYSYGVNSTEKGDLSSESTVSRIRTEHFPLTLESARPSHTSQYLCASSESPLRAGPYNEQFFGPGTRLTVL.

The chain joins TRBV2 to TRBJ1-2; D remains ambiguous. Trimming left V 7 bases short and J 2 bases short, with 14 bases between. The CDR3 totals 14 residues. The germline CDR1 and CDR2 sequences are SNHLY and FYNNEI. The CDR3 here is CASKRADLNYGYTF. Here the CDR3 DNA reads TGTGCCAGCAAGAGGGCAGACCTAAACTATGGCTACACCTTC.

This chain links TRBV5-4 with TRBJ2-5; possibly TRBD2 for D (5 bases). The V and J ends lost 3 bases and 5 bases respectively, with 14 bases between them. The germline gives CDR1 SGHNT, CDR2 YYREEE (reference sequence). This CDR3 spans 14 amino acids. CDR3 amino acids: CASSSGVKRETQYF. CDR3 sequence (DNA): TGTGCCAGCAGCTCCGGGGTCAAGAGGGAGACCCAGTACTTC.

On this clone: This sample includes further DNA sequences coding for the same CDR3. J is TRBJ2-7 and V is TRBV28; 11 bases line up with TRBD1. Germline trimming cut 6 bases from V and 1 base from J; bases unmatched to any gene: 2. The CDR3 loop spans 14 amino acids. Germline values: CDR1 MDHEN, CDR2 SYDVKM. CDR3 DNA sequence: TGTGCCAGCAGGGGACAGGGGGTATCCTACGAGCAGTACTTC. It encodes CASRGQGVSYEQYF.

The CDR3 loop is CAPTDLVQTRHEGAFF. The DNA for the CDR3 is TGTGCCCCTACTGATTTGGTCCAAACGCGGCATGAGGGAGCTTTCTTT. V is TRBV27 and J is TRBJ1-1, with unresolved D. Trimming removed 11 bases from V and 10 bases from J, with 32 bases in between. This CDR3 has 16 residues. The germline CDR1 and CDR2 sequences are MNHEY and SMNVEV (reference sequence).

The chain links TRBV18 to TRBJ2-1, with D possibly TRBD1 on 5 matching bases. This CDR3 is 17 amino acids long. V lost 4 bases and J lost 3, with 19 bases in between. Looked up from germline, CDR1 is KGHSH and CDR2 is LQKENI. The chain's CDR3 is CASSLDSPSALYNEQFF. In DNA, the CDR3 is TGTGCCAGCTCACTTGACAGTCCGTCCGCTCTCTACAATGAGCAGTTCTTC.

The rearrangement links TRBV27 to TRBJ2-1; D not certain. V was cut by 6 bases and J by 2 bases, with 14 bases left in between. The CDR3 runs to 15 residues. From germline, CDR1 is MNHEY and CDR2 SMNVEV (reference sequence). CDR3 protein: CASRVVVSTYNEQFF. The CDR3 DNA reads TGTGCCAGCAGGGTCGTAGTGTCGACCTACAATGAGCAGTTCTTC.

This clone was seen only a few times. V and J are TRBV14 and TRBJ2-7; 8 bases align to TRBD2. The CDR3 totals 15 residues. Germline V gene data show CDR1 as SGHDN and CDR2 as FVKESK. The trim removed 5 bases at V and 2 bases at J, leaving 8 bases unmatched. CDR3 sequence: CASSTQSGRTYEQYF. CDR3 DNA: TGTGCCAGCAGCACACAAAGCGGGAGAACCTACGAGCAGTACTTC.

Details on this clone: Since no conserved phenylalanine or tryptophan closes the CDR3, a read error is the likely cause. Because the CDR3's place on the DNA is in doubt, the DNA is left out and the CDR3 is given as listed by TCRdb. The chain is built from TRBV1 and TRBJ2-3; the table names TRBD2, a call not compared with the DNA. TRBV1 is designated a pseudogene. From its first to its last residue, the CDR3 has 9 amino acids. The CDR3 protein is CTSSDKTSP.

This chain links TRBV2 with TRBJ2-1; TRBD2 aligns across 8 bases. CDR1 is SNHLY, CDR2 FYNNEI, per germline. V lost 4 bases to trimming and J lost 3 bases; unmatched junction nucleotides: 5. The CDR3 is 15 residues long. The CDR3: CASSVGGTSYNEQFF. The CDR3, as DNA: TGTGCCAGCAGTGTAGGGGGGACTAGCTACAATGAGCAGTTCTTC. The variable domain in full, with the rest retrieved from reference TRBV2 and TRBJ2-1, is EPEVTQTPSHQVTQMGQEVILRCVPISNHLYFYWYRQILGQKVEFLVSFYNNEISEKSEIFDDQFSVERPDGSNFTLKIRSTKLEDSAMYFCASSVGGTSYNEQFFGPGTRLTVL.

The V gene is TRBV30, the J gene TRBJ2-6; D is perhaps TRBD2 (5 bases). The V gene's germline CDR1 is GTSNPN and CDR2 SVGIG (reference sequence). V gave up 3 bases and J gave up 4 bases, with 13 bases separating them. CDR3 length: 15 residues. In DNA, the CDR3 is TGTGCCTGGAGGCCGGGGTATCTGGGGGCCAACGTCCTGACTTTC. Amino acid sequence: CAWRPGYLGANVLTF.

As concerns this clone: Other DNA sequences in this specimen translate into the identical CDR3. The V gene is TRBV5-1, the J gene TRBJ2-1, with 8 nucleotides matching TRBD2. This CDR3 spans 15 amino acids. The trim removed 1 base at V and 4 bases at J, leaving 4 bases unmatched. The germline gives CDR1 SGHRS, CDR2 YFSETQ. CDR3 residues: CASSLTSGAYNEQFF. CDR3 in DNA: TGCGCCAGCAGCTTGACTAGCGGCGCGTACAATGAGCAGTTCTTC.

This chain joins TRBV29-1 and TRBJ2-3; D remains unclear. CDR1 is SQVTM, CDR2 ANQGSEA, per germline. This CDR3 spans 10 amino acids. CDR3 region: CATARDTQYF. The DNA for the CDR3 is TGCGCAACAGCGAGAGATACGCAGTATTTT.

The CDR3, as DNA: TGTGCCAGCAGGGTGACTAGCGGGAGTATTACGTACTTC. Amino acids: CASRVTSGSITYF. V and J are TRBV27 and TRBJ2-7, with 12 bases that match TRBD2. The CDR3 sequence is 13 residues long. The V gene end was trimmed by 6 bases and the J gene end by 12 bases; junction bases not matched to a gene: 9. Germline V lookup: CDR1 MNHEY, CDR2 SMNVEV (reference sequence).

The chain is built from TRBV27 and TRBJ2-2; D gene ambiguous. The CDR3 has 12 residues. Germline CDR1 reads MNHEY; CDR2 reads SMNVEV (reference sequence). V lost 7 bases to trimming and J lost 3 bases, with 6 bases between them. The CDR3 DNA sequence: TGTGCCAGCACTGACTACACCGGGGAGCTGTTTTTT. This codes for CASTDYTGELFF.

The V call is TRBV11-3, the J call TRBJ1-5; TRBD1 is a possible D gene (5 bases). This CDR3 contains 17 residues. V lost 0 bases and J lost 1, with 13 bases in between. Germline lookup yields CDR1 SGHNT and CDR2 YENEEA. The CDR3 DNA sequence: TGTGCCAGCAGCTTAGAAAGGGAAGGGGTGAGCAATCAGCCCCAGCATTTT. It yields the protein CASSLEREGVSNQPQHF.

The chain combines TRBV7-8 with TRBJ1-3, with D unresolved. This CDR3 spans 14 amino acids. Germline V gene lookup returns CDR1 SGHVS and CDR2 FQNEAQ. Between the trimmed V and J ends, which lost 2 bases and 0 bases, there was a span of 5 bases. The CDR3 region has the DNA TGTGCCAGCAGCTTAAGAGTCTCTGGAAACACCATATATTTT. It is translated as CASSLRVSGNTIYF.